This record covers a single TCR beta chain. The sampling schedule covered blood at baseline, cycle 4 day 1, and cycle 7 day 1. This specimen belongs to a study of OX40 agonist ivuxolimab in advanced cancers. About the research overall: Participants, about 83% male, averaged approximately 56 years of age, ranging from roughly 20 to 85.

CDR1 and CDR2 (germline): SGHTS, YDEGEE. With 1 base removed from V and 6 bases from J, the gap between germline ends came to 14 bases. The CDR3 length is 14 residues. TCRdb keeps only in-frame clones here, not all; method: immunoSEQ multiplex PCR. The profile shows approximately 90,000 clones, about 90% of them singletons. The rearrangement joins TRBV5-8 to TRBJ2-7; TRBD1 is a possible D gene (5 bases). The source is an adult with an advanced solid tumor such as melanoma, head and neck, liver or kidney cancer. The specimen was CD4+ or CD8+ T cells sorted from blood, collected in a trial of the OX40 agonist ivuxolimab. CDR3 nucleotide sequence: TGTGCCAGCAGCTTGCCTTCTTGGACACGCGAGCAGTACTTC. Translation: CASSLPSWTREQYF.